These T cell receptor beta chains were read from a single sample in a study of blood T cell repertoires in COVID-19. Libraries were prepared by immunoSEQ multiplex PCR; TCRdb keeps only in-frame clonotypes and omits some of them. The repertoire includes a few hundred thousand clones, around 82% of them detected once, and around 1% sits in the top ten. Specimen: peripheral blood. Receptors were obtained from a human donor with COVID-19, enrolled during active disease. The donor label of this sample is uncertain. Both conserved end residues are trimmed from each CDR3. D genes are given only for firm matches.

V,J,D,CDR3
TRBV10-2,TRBJ1-1,-,ASGGVGSEAF
TRBV3-1/TRBV3-2,TRBJ1-5,-,ASSQDLDRQRH
TRBV5-1,TRBJ2-1,TRBD2,ASIPLAGSYNEQF
TRBV4-1,TRBJ2-3,TRBD2,ASSQEGTSGPTDTQY
TRBV7-9,TRBJ1-2,TRBD1,ASTRPATGGTGYT
TRBV27,TRBJ2-7,-,ASGSSDRSYEQY
TRBV3-1/TRBV3-2,TRBJ1-5,TRBD1,ASSQKPGQGSNQPQH
TRBV6-2/TRBV6-3,TRBJ2-7,-,ASSPTGNYEQY
TRBV11-2,TRBJ2-2,TRBD2,ASSGRGLAGGPGTGELF
TRBV5-1,TRBJ2-2,-,ASSLADRELF
TRBV2,TRBJ1-2,-,ASSVREVRGYT
TRBV7-3,TRBJ1-1,-,ASSLTRGQTAF
TRBV7-2,TRBJ2-1,-,ASRLANEQF
TRBV9,TRBJ1-1,-,ASSVGLRQEPREAF
TRBV11-3,TRBJ2-7,TRBD1,ASSLGRGQGVYEQY
TRBV10-3,TRBJ1-1,TRBD1,AISGRQGDTEAF
TRBV2,TRBJ2-5,-,ASSENGAGGKN
TRBV15,TRBJ2-3,TRBD2,ATSRGLAGVGADTQY
TRBV7-3,TRBJ1-1,TRBD1,ASGQGTNTEAF
TRBV7-4,TRBJ1-5,-,ASSLFMSVRPNQPQH
TRBV5-4,TRBJ1-1,-,AVREGTEAF
TRBV19,TRBJ1-1,-,ASTDTGSLLNTEAF
TRBV19,TRBJ2-2,-,ASSIDLLRGTGELF
TRBV28,TRBJ1-3,-,ASARGASGNTIY
TRBV5-1,TRBJ1-1,-,ASSLGQHLNTEAF
TRBV28,TRBJ1-4,-,AGRVGEKLF
TRBV7-2,TRBJ1-3,-,ASSPRTDSGNTIY
TRBV6-9,TRBJ1-6,-,ATRAGSPLH
TRBV18,TRBJ2-1,-,ASSPAGSHNEQF
TRBV3-1/TRBV3-2,TRBJ1-1,-,ASSLRGANTEAF
TRBV29-1,TRBJ2-1,TRBD2,SVAGSGSYNEQF
TRBV18,TRBJ2-1,TRBD2,ASSPVTSGSSYNEQF
TRBV6-2/TRBV6-3,TRBJ1-1,-,ASSYAPGRTEAF
TRBV4-2,TRBJ1-4,TRBD1,ASSQGRDRPRKLF
TRBV5-6,TRBJ2-7,TRBD1,ASSWRSGQGAYEQY
TRBV7-8,TRBJ1-4,TRBD1,ASSLVSGQGSYGEKLF
TRBV24-1,TRBJ1-5,-,ATSGVGSGQPQH
TRBV28,TRBJ1-5,TRBD1,ASSSGQAKWGNQPQH
TRBV3-1/TRBV3-2,TRBJ2-7,TRBD2,ASSQVAGMYSYEQY
TRBV11-2,TRBJ1-1,-,ASSLEAGASAEAF
TRBV6-5,TRBJ2-7,-,AIVPTPPSYEQY
TRBV2,TRBJ1-5,TRBD1,ASRAETGANQPQH
TRBV6-5,TRBJ1-5,TRBD1,ASSRTGKGDQPQH
TRBV9,TRBJ2-1,TRBD2,ASSVDWTSGGAYNEQF
TRBV28,TRBJ2-5,TRBD1,ASSDRAGETQY
TRBV10-3,TRBJ2-7,-,AISQGSYEQY
TRBV5-1,TRBJ2-3,TRBD2,ASSRSLAGEGDTQY
TRBV30,TRBJ2-4,-,AGKGGRNIQY
TRBV5-4,TRBJ1-3,TRBD1,ASSRNTGAGNTIY
TRBV7-2,TRBJ1-4,TRBD1,ASSLVGDRGEKLF
TRBV3-1/TRBV3-2,TRBJ2-5,-,ASSQDRAGNRETQY